What follows are 21 T cell receptor beta chains derived from one specimen sequenced in a study of control samples from healthy donors and cancer patients. Repertoires were generated with immunoSEQ multiplex PCR, while TCRdb's copy carries only in-frame clones and drops some. The sample records tens of thousands of clones, around 90% being singletons. Sequencing used blood. The receptors shown here come from a man aged 50 to 59 in good health.

The gene calls are TRBV10-3 and TRBJ1-5, with a possible D match to TRBD1 (5 bases). The CDR3 runs 13 residues. V lost 6 bases to trimming and J lost 0 bases, with 6 bases between them. From germline, CDR1 is ENHRY and CDR2 SYGVKD. The CDR3 loop reads CAIRGGSNQPQHF. CDR3 in DNA: TGTGCCATCAGGGGGGGTAGCAATCAGCCCCAGCATTTT.

The V gene is TRBV9, the J gene TRBJ2-1; 8 bases align to TRBD2. CDR1 and CDR2 from the germline V gene are SGDLS and YYNGEE. J lost 6 bases, V lost 0 bases, and 2 bases had no gene match. The CDR3 runs 14 residues. The CDR3 DNA sequence: TGTGCCAGCAGCGTAGGACTAGCGACCAATGAGCAGTTCTTC. Its protein is CASSVGLATNEQFF.

This chain uses TRBV4-1 with TRBJ2-5; D ambiguous. Germline V CDR1 and CDR2: MGHRA, YSYEKL. The V gene lost 2 bases and the J gene lost 5 bases, with 6 bases spanning the gap. The CDR3 has 12 residues. The CDR3 is CASSQFGETQYF. The CDR3 DNA sequence: TGCGCCAGCAGCCAATTTGGGGAGACCCAGTACTTC.

This chain links TRBV4-3 with TRBJ2-6; 9 bases agree with TRBD1. The CDR3 has 19 amino acids. With 1 base clipped from V and 0 bases from J, the junction kept 7 bases outside the gene matches. Per the germline V gene, CDR1 is LGHNA and CDR2 is YSLEER. CDR3 nucleotide sequence: TGCGCCAGCAGCCAAGTTGCCGTGACAGGGGGCTCTGGGGCCAACGTCCTGACTTTC. This gives the protein CASSQVAVTGGSGANVLTF.

The chain carries TRBV5-5 and TRBJ1-2, with 9 bases that match TRBD1. After removal of 0 bases from V and 0 bases from J, the junction contained 6 bases not matched to a gene. This CDR3 is 17 amino acids long. The V gene's germline CDR1 is SGHKS and CDR2 YYEKEE (reference sequence). The CDR3 DNA reads TGTGCCAGCAGCTTGGCTCGGACAGGGGTTCCTAACTATGGCTACACCTTC. It encodes CASSLARTGVPNYGYTF.

V usage is TRBV12-5 and J usage is TRBJ2-1; 10 bases agree with TRBD2. The CDR3 contains 19 residues. CDR1 LGHNT and CDR2 FRNRAP come from the germline V gene. J gave up 0 bases and V 7 bases, and 15 bases lay outside the gene matches. The CDR3, as DNA: TGTGCTAGTGCCCTCGAAAGGACTAGCGGTTATAGCTCCTACAATGAGCAGTTCTTC. It specifies CASALERTSGYSSYNEQFF.

V and J are TRBV12-3 or TRBV12-4 and TRBJ2-1; TRBD1 agrees at 8 bases. The CDR3 contains 13 residues. V lost 6 bases, J lost 14 bases, and 12 bases stayed unmatched. CDR3 residues: CASSFGQGRREFF. In nucleotides, the CDR3 is TGTGCCAGCAGCTTCGGACAGGGCCGAAGGGAGTTCTTC.

Here the CDR3 reads CASSTPGQGENSPLHF. Written as DNA, the CDR3 is TGTGCCAGCAGTACACCGGGACAGGGGGAGAATTCACCCCTCCACTTT. The chain links TRBV28 to TRBJ1-6; TRBD1 agrees at 11 bases. This CDR3 is built from 16 residues. CDR1 and CDR2 from the germline V gene are MDHEN and SYDVKM. Trimming took 5 bases from V and 7 from J; bases not matched to a gene: 7.

V gene TRBV5-1 combines with J gene TRBJ2-1; weak D call: TRBD2 (6 bases). CDR3 length equals 14 residues. Germline CDR1 SGHRS, CDR2 YFSETQ. V was cut by 1 base and J by 8 bases, with 13 bases left in between. CDR3 nucleotides: TGCGCCAGCAGCTTGACGGGGGAGTGGTATGAGCAGTTCTTC. It encodes CASSLTGEWYEQFF. Based on the CDR3 plus reference TRBV5-1 and TRBJ2-1, the full variable domain is KAGVTQTPRYLIKTRGQQVTLSCSPISGHRSVSWYQQTPGQGLQFLFEYFSETQRNKGNFPGRFSGRQFSNSRSEMNVSTLELGDSALYLCASSLTGEWYEQFFGPGTRLTVL.

The chain carries TRBV5-5 and TRBJ1-6; D is ambiguous. The V and J ends lost 0 bases and 9 bases respectively, with 4 bases between them. CDR3 length: 12 residues. Germline V gives CDR1 SGHKS, CDR2 YYEKEE (reference sequence). CDR3 sequence (DNA): TGTGCCAGCAGCTTGGATGGTTCACCCCTCCACTTT. Protein product: CASSLDGSPLHF. The whole variable domain, filled in from reference TRBV5-5 and TRBJ1-6, reads DAGVTQSPTHLIKTRGQQVTLRCSPISGHKSVSWYQQVLGQGPQFIFQYYEKEERGRGNFPDRFSARQFPNYSSELNVNALLLGDSALYLCASSLDGSPLHFGNGTRLTVT.

The V call is TRBV6-5, the J call TRBJ1-5, with TRBD1 as a possible D gene (6 bases). This CDR3 has 15 amino acids. Germline-derived CDR1 and CDR2 are MNHEY and SVGAGI. Deletions cut 7 bases from V and 2 bases from J, with 15 bases between. Written as DNA, the CDR3 is TGTGCCAGCACCTTAAACAGGGAGGGCAATCAGCCCCAGCATTTT. Encoded protein: CASTLNREGNQPQHF.

The CDR3: CAWNKGQGVGVTQYF. The CDR3 DNA is TGTGCCTGGAACAAAGGACAGGGAGTCGGGGTTACGCAGTATTTT. The chain couples TRBV30 to TRBJ2-3, with TRBD1 identical over 8 bases. CDR3 length: 15 residues. Germline V gene lookup returns CDR1 GTSNPN and CDR2 SVGIG (reference sequence). J lost 8 bases, V lost 4 bases, and 14 bases had no gene match.

A few counts support this clone. The genes are TRBV7-2 and TRBJ1-2; 10 positions agree with TRBD1. V dropped 5 bases and J dropped 1; count of bases not matched to a gene: 7. This CDR3 region has 16 residues. Germline V gene lookup returns CDR1 SGHTA and CDR2 FQGNSA. The CDR3 nucleotides are TGTGCCAGCAGCCCGAGCCGGGACAGGGGTAACTATGGCTACACCTTC. The encoded protein is CASSPSRDRGNYGYTF.

The V call is TRBV29-1, the J call TRBJ2-7; tentatively, D is TRBD2 (6 bases). Deletions cut 4 bases from V and 2 bases from J, with 12 bases between. The CDR3 length is 13 residues. Per germline, CDR1 SQVTM and CDR2 ANQGSEA. CDR3 protein: CSVVIAEAYEQYF. CDR3 DNA sequence: TGCAGCGTTGTTATAGCGGAGGCCTACGAGCAGTACTTC.

The genes are TRBV6-5 and TRBJ1-1; possibly TRBD1 for D (6 bases). Trimming pared 6 bases from V and 0 bases from J, leaving 11 bases between. There are 14 residues in the CDR3. The germline CDR1 and CDR2 sequences are MNHEY and SVGAGI. CDR3 in DNA: TGTGCCAGCAGCCTACAGGGCATGAACACTGAAGCTTTCTTT. This translates into CASSLQGMNTEAFF.

CDR3 amino acids: CASSFLGTSGEETQYF. The CDR3 coding sequence is TGTGCCAGCAGTTTCCTCGGGACTAGCGGGGAAGAGACCCAGTACTTC. The chain uses TRBV28 and TRBJ2-5; 13 positions agree with TRBD2. V shed 3 bases and J 3 bases; nucleotides not matched to a gene: 4. Germline V gives CDR1 MDHEN, CDR2 SYDVKM. CDR3 length: 16 residues.

This chain links TRBV15 with TRBJ2-3, with 10 bases matching TRBD2. The V gene's germline CDR1 is LNHNV and CDR2 YYDKDF (reference sequence). This CDR3 region has 16 residues. The V segment lost 0 bases and the J segment 5 bases; nucleotides outside the gene matches: 5. Here the CDR3 reads CATSRDQASGRDTQYF. In nucleotides, the CDR3 is TGTGCCACCAGCAGAGATCAGGCTAGCGGGAGAGATACGCAGTATTTT.

The rearrangement links TRBV5-1 to TRBJ2-2, with D maybe TRBD2 (6 bases). Germline V gene data show CDR1 as SGHRS and CDR2 as YFSETQ. Trimming removed 2 bases from V and 6 bases from J, with 11 bases in between. The CDR3 runs 14 residues. The CDR3 nucleotides are TGCGCCAGCAGCTTTAATGGGGGGTCCGGGGAGCTGTTTTTT. Its translation: CASSFNGGSGELFF.

This clone was seen a single time. The chain carries TRBV11-3 and TRBJ2-7, with D uncertain. Looked up from germline, CDR1 is SGHNT and CDR2 is YENEEA. The CDR3 consists of 14 residues. The V gene lost 1 base and the J gene lost 3 bases, with 10 bases spanning the gap. The CDR3 DNA reads as TGTGCCAGCAGCTTAGGGGGTGCTCGCTACGAGCAGTACTTC. It specifies CASSLGGARYEQYF.

The chain couples TRBV7-3 to TRBJ2-4, with D tentatively TRBD1 or TRBD2 (5 bases each). Germline CDR1 SGHTA, CDR2 FQGTGA. Deletions cut 1 base from V and 8 bases from J, with 15 bases between. The CDR3 is 15 residues long. The CDR3 region has the DNA TGTGCCAGCAGCTTAATCGGAGCGGAAGGGGACATTCAGTACTTC. Translation: CASSLIGAEGDIQYF.

This chain connects TRBV5-1 to TRBJ2-7; tentatively, D is TRBD1 (5 bases). Germline CDR1 is SGHRS and CDR2 is YFSETQ. Deletions cut 4 bases from V and 6 bases from J, with 14 bases between. This CDR3 comprises 13 residues. The CDR3 protein is CASSPTGPREQYF. CDR3 DNA: TGCGCCAGCAGCCCCACAGGTCCCCGCGAGCAGTACTTC.